The 19 T cell receptor beta chains below were found in one sample sequenced in a study of control samples from healthy donors and cancer patients. Data came from immunoSEQ multiplex PCR; TCRdb stores just in-frame clones and leaves some out. The sample yields 90,000 or so clones, roughly nine tenths seen once. Sequenced material: blood. All receptors derive from a woman in her seventies in good health.

This clone was recorded a few times. The chain combines TRBV19 with TRBJ1-2; D ambiguous. In germline, CDR1 is LNHDA, CDR2 SQIVND (reference sequence). The CDR3 spans 12 residues. V was trimmed by 10 bases and J by 4 bases, leaving 13 bases between them. The CDR3 DNA sequence: TGTGCCACCCATCAGGTTCCCTATGGCTACACCTTC. This codes for CATHQVPYGYTF.

This chain links TRBV6-2 or TRBV6-3 with TRBJ1-1, with 8 bases lining up with TRBD1. Trimming took 6 bases from V and 1 from J; bases not matched to a gene: 4. CDR1 is MNHEY, CDR2 SVGEGT, per germline. The length of the CDR3 is 14 residues. The CDR3 region has the DNA TGTGCCAGCAGCCGGGACAGGAGGAACACTGAAGCTTTCTTT. The encoded protein is CASSRDRRNTEAFF.

The J gene is TRBJ1-5, the V gene TRBV9; maybe TRBD1 (6 bases). Germline V CDR1 and CDR2: SGDLS, YYNGEE. Trimming stripped 0 bases from V and 7 bases from J, with 14 bases between. This CDR3 is 15 amino acids long. CDR3: CASSVDLGAGQPQHF. The CDR3 bases are TGTGCCAGCAGCGTAGATCTGGGGGCTGGGCAGCCCCAGCATTTT.

V gene TRBV7-9 combines with J gene TRBJ1-1; no clear D gene. This CDR3 contains 15 residues. Germline CDR1 and CDR2: SEHNR and FQNEAQ (reference sequence). V gave up 4 bases and J gave up 4 bases, with 16 bases separating them. The CDR3 sequence is CASSSQQALGTEAFF. DNA of the CDR3: TGTGCCAGCAGCTCCCAACAAGCATTAGGCACTGAAGCTTTCTTT. The full variable domain, in which reference TRBV7-9 and TRBJ1-1 provide the parts outside the CDR3, is DTGVSQNPRHKITKRGQNVTFRCDPISEHNRLYWYRQTLGQGPEFLTYFQNEAQLEKSRLLSDRFSAERPKGSFSTLEIQRTEQGDSAMYLCASSSQQALGTEAFFGQGTRLTVV.

V is TRBV5-1 and J is TRBJ2-5; D gene ambiguous. The V end lost 2 bases, the J end lost 3 bases, and 11 bases lay between the germline ends. Germline lookup yields CDR1 SGHRS and CDR2 YFSETQ. This CDR3 is built from 14 residues. The CDR3 nucleotides are TGCGCCAGCAGCTTCAGTACAGTAGAAGAGACCCAGTACTTC. Protein sequence: CASSFSTVEETQYF.

This clone was seen just once. V is TRBV3-1 (or the pseudogene TRBV3-2) and J is TRBJ2-1; 8 positions agree with TRBD1. Per germline, CDR1 LGHDT and CDR2 YNNKEL (reference sequence). V was pared by 0 bases and J by 4 bases, with 11 bases of the junction left unmatched. CDR3 size: 18 residues. The CDR3, as DNA: TGTGCCAGCAGCCAAGAGGGGACCGGACAGGGAAGGTACAATGAGCAGTTCTTC. This sequence encodes CASSQEGTGQGRYNEQFF.

This rearrangement joins TRBV6-5 to TRBJ1-4; TRBD1 might be the D (5 bases). V lost 0 bases and J 4 bases, leaving 12 bases between the germline ends. This CDR3 is 16 amino acids long. The germline V gene encodes CDR1 MNHEY and CDR2 SVGAGI. DNA of the CDR3: TGTGCCAGCAGTTACTCGATGACAGTGCGTAATGAAAAACTGTTTTTT. This translates into CASSYSMTVRNEKLFF.

The chain links TRBV6-5 to TRBJ1-2; 7 bases are a match to TRBD1. J gave up 7 bases and V 6 bases, and 5 bases lay outside the gene matches. The CDR3 runs 12 residues. CDR1 and CDR2 (germline): MNHEY, SVGAGI. CDR3 coding DNA: TGTGCCAGCAGAGGGGGCTCGGGTGGCTACACCTTC. The encoded protein is CASRGGSGGYTF.

V gene TRBV10-3 combines with J gene TRBJ1-2; D uncertain. CDR1 and CDR2 from the germline V gene are ENHRY and SYGVKD. The CDR3 consists of 12 residues. With 6 bases removed from V and 7 bases from J, the gap between germline ends came to 12 bases. The CDR3 sequence: CAISPGGFGYTF. CDR3 DNA: TGTGCCATCAGCCCCGGTGGGTTTGGCTACACCTTC.

This clone was detected once. The V and J genes are TRBV6-5 and TRBJ1-1; possibly TRBD1 for D (6 bases). This CDR3 region has 15 residues. Looked up from germline, CDR1 is MNHEY and CDR2 is SVGAGI. The V end was cut by 7 bases, the J end by 1 base, with 16 bases between. The DNA of the CDR3 is TGTGCCAGCAAGACGGCAGGGGCAGGGAACACTGAAGCTTTCTTT. Translating gives CASKTAGAGNTEAFF.

The genes are TRBV5-1 and TRBJ1-3; the D is unclear. Trimming cost V 0 bases and J 8 bases, with 18 bases left between them. The germline V gene has CDR1 SGHRS and CDR2 YFSETQ. CDR3 size: 16 residues. The CDR3 region has the DNA TGCGCCAGCAGCTTGGGTTGGAGGACGGGGTCGGACACCATATATTTT. Amino acids: CASSLGWRTGSDTIYF.

The rearrangement joins TRBV5-1 to TRBJ2-7; a weak D match, TRBD2 (6 bases). V was pared by 4 bases and J by 3 bases, with 23 bases between. The germline gives CDR1 SGHRS, CDR2 YFSETQ. The CDR3 spans 17 residues. CDR3 in DNA: TGCGCCAGCAGCCCGGTGGAGGGCCAACACCTTTTCTACGAGCAGTACTTC. Translated, it gives CASSPVEGQHLFYEQYF.

The rearrangement links TRBV5-1 to TRBJ1-1; possible D gene TRBD1, 5 bases. This CDR3 contains 14 residues. Trimming cost V 1 base and J 6 bases, with 13 bases left between them. Per germline, CDR1 SGHRS and CDR2 YFSETQ. CDR3: CASSLWGEAAEAFF. The CDR3 DNA follows: TGCGCCAGCAGCTTGTGGGGGGAGGCCGCTGAAGCTTTCTTT.

The chain is built from TRBV5-6 and TRBJ2-7, with 10 bases that match TRBD2. The CDR3 extends over 16 amino acids. Trimming cost V 0 bases and J 5 bases; bases outside gene matches: 8. Looked up from germline, CDR1 is SGHDT and CDR2 is YYEEEE. CDR3 bases: TGTGCCAGCAGCTTGGGCGTAGCGGGAGGTGTCCACGAGCAGTACTTC. It is translated as CASSLGVAGGVHEQYF.

The chain uses TRBV10-3 and TRBJ2-7; TRBD1 aligns across 7 bases. This CDR3 has 12 residues. V gave up 8 bases and J gave up 1 base; unmatched junction bases: 2. In germline, CDR1 is ENHRY, CDR2 SYGVKD. The CDR3 spells CAIRDSSYEQYF. Here the CDR3 DNA reads TGTGCCATCCGGGACAGTTCCTACGAGCAGTACTTC.

The J gene is TRBJ1-2, the V gene TRBV5-1; D is unclear. Germline loops: CDR1 SGHRS, CDR2 YFSETQ. This CDR3 is 15 amino acids long. Trimming removed 0 bases at V and 1 base at J, with 10 bases between. CDR3 DNA: TGCGCCAGCAGCTTGGTCCCAAACGATAACTATGGCTACACCTTC. This sequence encodes CASSLVPNDNYGYTF.

The rearrangement joins TRBV6-5 to TRBJ1-2; no reliable D call. Per the germline V gene, CDR1 is MNHEY and CDR2 is SVGAGI. The CDR3 is 13 residues long. The V end was cut by 5 bases, the J end by 1 base, with 8 bases between. CDR3 loop: CASSHVFNYGYTF. For the CDR3, the DNA is TGTGCCAGCAGTCATGTCTTTAACTATGGCTACACCTTC.

A word on this clone: The sample has other DNA sequences that encode this CDR3 too. This chain uses TRBV12-3 or TRBV12-4 with TRBJ1-1, with a weak D call TRBD1 (5 bases). V was trimmed by 2 bases and J by 5 bases, leaving 9 bases between them. The CDR3 has 13 amino acids. The CDR3 is CASSLQGNTEAFF. CDR3 DNA sequence: TGTGCCAGCAGTTTACAGGGTAATACTGAAGCTTTCTTT.

CDR3 sequence reads: CASSTWTGINQPQHF. CDR3 bases: TGTGCCAGCAGCACCTGGACAGGGATCAATCAGCCCCAGCATTTT. V gene TRBV7-2 combines with J gene TRBJ1-5; 8 bases align to TRBD1. Germline CDR1 reads SGHTA; CDR2 reads FQGNSA. With 5 bases clipped from V and 3 bases from J, the junction kept 6 bases outside the gene matches. The CDR3 contains 15 residues. The full variable domain, in which reference TRBV7-2 and TRBJ1-5 provide the parts outside the CDR3, is GAGVSQSPSNKVTEKGKDVELRCDPISGHTALYWYRQSLGQGLEFLIYFQGNSAPDKSGLPSDRFSAERTGGSVSTLTIQRTQQEDSAVYLCASSTWTGINQPQHFGDGTRLSIL.